This T cell receptor beta chain was identified during a study of blood T cell repertoires in COVID-19. Study-level background: The United States, Italy and Spain supplied acute and convalescent COVID-19 samples. Sources were T cells, B-cell-depleted T cells, or PBMCs; the material itself was cDNA or gDNA.

Under the authors' procedure: Estimation of nucleated cell counts relied on the amplification of reference gene primers. Sequencing used immunoSEQ multiplex PCR; TCRdb keeps in-frame clones, though not all of them. For V, J and clone size, that table is used; D and trimming come from the DNA. Of a few hundred thousand clones in the sample, approximately 90% were seen once. The ends lost 1 base at V and 7 bases at J; junction bases unmatched: 3. Germline assignment: CDR1 SGHTA and CDR2 FQGNSA. The CDR3 has 14 residues. This sequence was found in a woman younger than 45 with active or convalescent COVID-19. The specimen sequenced was peripheral blood. The chain uses TRBV7-2 and TRBJ2-3, with 9 nucleotides matching TRBD2. CDR3 sequence reads: CASSLGGGANTQYF. For the CDR3, the DNA is TGTGCCAGCAGCTTAGGCGGGGGGGCGAATACGCAGTATTTT.